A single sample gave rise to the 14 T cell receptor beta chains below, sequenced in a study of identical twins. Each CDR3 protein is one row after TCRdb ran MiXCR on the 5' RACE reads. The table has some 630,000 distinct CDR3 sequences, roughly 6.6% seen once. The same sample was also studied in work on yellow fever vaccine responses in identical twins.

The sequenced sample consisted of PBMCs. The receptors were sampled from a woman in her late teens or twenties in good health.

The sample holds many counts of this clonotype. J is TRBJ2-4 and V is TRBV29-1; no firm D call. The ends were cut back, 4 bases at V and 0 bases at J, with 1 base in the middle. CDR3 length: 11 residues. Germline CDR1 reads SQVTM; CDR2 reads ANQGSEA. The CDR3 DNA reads TGCAGCGTTGTAGCCAAAAACATTCAGTACTTC. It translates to CSVVAKNIQYF.

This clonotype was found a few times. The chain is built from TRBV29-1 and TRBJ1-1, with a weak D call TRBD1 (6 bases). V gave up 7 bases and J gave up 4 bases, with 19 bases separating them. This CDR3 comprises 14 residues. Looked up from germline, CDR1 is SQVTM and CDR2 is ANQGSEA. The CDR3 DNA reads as TGCAGCGCCCCGAGGGGGAGTATGGGCACTGAAGCTTTCTTT. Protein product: CSAPRGSMGTEAFF.

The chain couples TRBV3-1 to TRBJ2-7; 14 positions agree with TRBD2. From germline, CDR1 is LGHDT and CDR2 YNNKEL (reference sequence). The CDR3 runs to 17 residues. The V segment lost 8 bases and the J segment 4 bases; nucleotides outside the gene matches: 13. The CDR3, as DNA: TGTGCCAGCTGCAGGGGGACTAGCGGGAGTCTCATGTACGAGCAGTACTTC. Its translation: CASCRGTSGSLMYEQYF.

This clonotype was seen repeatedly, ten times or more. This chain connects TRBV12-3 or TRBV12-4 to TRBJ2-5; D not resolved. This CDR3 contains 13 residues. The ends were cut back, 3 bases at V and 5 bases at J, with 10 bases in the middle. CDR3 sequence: CASSLEGWETQYF. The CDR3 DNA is TGTGCCAGCAGTTTGGAAGGCTGGGAGACCCAGTACTTC.

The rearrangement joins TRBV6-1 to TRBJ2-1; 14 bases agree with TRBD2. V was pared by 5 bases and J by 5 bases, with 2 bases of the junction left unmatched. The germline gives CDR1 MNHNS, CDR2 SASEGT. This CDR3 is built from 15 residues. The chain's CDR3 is CASSRTSGGHNEQFF. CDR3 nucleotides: TGTGCCAGCAGTAGGACTAGCGGGGGGCACAATGAGCAGTTCTTC.

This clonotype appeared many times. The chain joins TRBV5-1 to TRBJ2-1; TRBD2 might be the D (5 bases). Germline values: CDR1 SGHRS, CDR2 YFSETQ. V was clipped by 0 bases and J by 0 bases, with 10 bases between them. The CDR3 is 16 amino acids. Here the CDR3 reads CASSLASGNSYNEQFF. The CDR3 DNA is TGCGCCAGCAGCTTGGCAAGCGGAAACTCCTACAATGAGCAGTTCTTC.

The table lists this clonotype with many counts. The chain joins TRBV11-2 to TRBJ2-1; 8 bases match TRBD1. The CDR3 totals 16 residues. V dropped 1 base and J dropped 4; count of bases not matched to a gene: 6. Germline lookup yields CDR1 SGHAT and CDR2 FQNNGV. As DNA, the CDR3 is TGTGCCAGCAGCTTAGGGGGGACAGGACAATACAATGAGCAGTTCTTC. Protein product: CASSLGGTGQYNEQFF.

The chain's CDR3 is CASSAGSGRDTQYF. CDR3 sequence (DNA): TGTGCCAGCAGCGCTGGTTCTGGGCGCGATACGCAGTATTTT. The V call is TRBV2, the J call TRBJ2-3; D is uncertain. Trimming shortened V by 6 bases and J by 6 bases, and 16 bases separated the two germline ends. The CDR3 consists of 14 residues. CDR1 is SNHLY and CDR2 is FYNNEI in the germline V gene.

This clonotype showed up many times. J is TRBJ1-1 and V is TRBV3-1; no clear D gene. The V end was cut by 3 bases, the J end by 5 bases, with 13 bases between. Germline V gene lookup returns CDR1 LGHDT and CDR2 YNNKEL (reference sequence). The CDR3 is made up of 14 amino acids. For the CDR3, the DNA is TGTGCCAGCAGCCACGGAACAAAAAAGACTGAAGCTTTCTTT. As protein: CASSHGTKKTEAFF. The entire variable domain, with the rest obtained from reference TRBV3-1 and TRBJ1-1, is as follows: DTAVSQTPKYLVTQMGNDKSIKCEQNLGHDTMYWYKQDSKKFLKIMFSYNNKELIINETVPNRFSPKSPDKAHLNLHINSLELGDSAVYFCASSHGTKKTEAFFGQGTRLTVV.

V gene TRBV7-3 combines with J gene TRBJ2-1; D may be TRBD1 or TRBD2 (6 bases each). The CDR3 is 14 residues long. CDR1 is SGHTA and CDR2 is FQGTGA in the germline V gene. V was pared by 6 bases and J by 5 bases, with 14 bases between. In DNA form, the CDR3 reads TGTGCCAGCAGTGCAGGGGACTCGAACAATGAGCAGTTCTTC. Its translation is CASSAGDSNNEQFF.

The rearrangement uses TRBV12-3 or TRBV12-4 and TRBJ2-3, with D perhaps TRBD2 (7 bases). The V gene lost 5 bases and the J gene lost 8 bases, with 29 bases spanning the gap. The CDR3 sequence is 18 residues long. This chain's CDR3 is CASSTRRREGGEGGTQYF. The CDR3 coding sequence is TGTGCCAGCAGTACCCGTCGGAGGGAGGGGGGAGAAGGGGGTACGCAGTATTTT.

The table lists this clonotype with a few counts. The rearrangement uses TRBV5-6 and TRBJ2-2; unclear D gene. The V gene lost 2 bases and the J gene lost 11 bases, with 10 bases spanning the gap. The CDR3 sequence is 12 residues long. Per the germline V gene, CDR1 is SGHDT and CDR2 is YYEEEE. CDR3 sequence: CASSFDGRELFF. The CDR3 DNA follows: TGTGCCAGCAGCTTTGACGGCCGTGAGCTGTTTTTT.

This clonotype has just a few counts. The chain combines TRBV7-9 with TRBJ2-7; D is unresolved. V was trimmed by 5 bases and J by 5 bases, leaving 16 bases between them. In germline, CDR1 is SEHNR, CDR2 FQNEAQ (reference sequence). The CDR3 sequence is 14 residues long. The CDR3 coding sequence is TGTGCCAGCAGCCGCTCGTCTAGTGGGGACGAGCAGTACTTC. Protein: CASSRSSSGDEQYF.

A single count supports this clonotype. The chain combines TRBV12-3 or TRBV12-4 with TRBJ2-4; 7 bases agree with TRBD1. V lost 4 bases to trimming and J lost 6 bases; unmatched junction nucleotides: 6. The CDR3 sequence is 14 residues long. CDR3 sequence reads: CASSSGTELNIQYF. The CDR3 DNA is TGTGCCAGCAGTTCCGGGACAGAGTTAAACATTCAGTACTTC.